This entry lists 22 T cell receptor beta chains sequenced from one sample in a study of cytomegalovirus exposure and HLA in healthy donors. TCRdb's table, derived via immunoSEQ multiplex PCR, lists solely in-frame clones and lacks some. Of 250,000 to 400,000 clones in the sample, 88% were seen once. Sequenced: PBMCs. The receptor set was obtained from a man aged 25 to 40 in good health and CMV-seronegative.

The V gene is TRBV6-6, the J gene TRBJ1-6, with 7 bases fitting TRBD1. With V trimmed by 2 bases and J by 10 bases, 5 bases remained unmatched. CDR3 length equals 14 residues. The germline V gene encodes CDR1 MNHNY and CDR2 SVGAGI (reference sequence). The DNA of the CDR3 is TGTGCCAGCAGTTACGAGGGGGCAAAATCACCCCTCCACTTT. Translating it yields CASSYEGAKSPLHF.

The genes are TRBV29-1 and TRBJ1-1; D is unresolved. Germline V CDR1 and CDR2: SQVTM, ANQGSEA. V dropped 5 bases and J dropped 0 bases, with 10 bases sitting between them. This CDR3 is built from 13 residues. The CDR3 loop is CSVLQFVNTEAFF. The CDR3 DNA reads TGCAGCGTTCTCCAGTTTGTGAACACTGAAGCTTTCTTT.

The chain is built from TRBV7-9 and TRBJ1-2; D is uncertain. The V gene's germline CDR1 is SEHNR and CDR2 FQNEAQ (reference sequence). The V and J ends lost 5 bases and 14 bases respectively, with 18 bases between them. The CDR3 contains 12 residues. This chain's CDR3 is CASSQGTRLTTF. The CDR3 coding sequence is TGTGCCAGCAGCCAAGGCACCCGACTCACGACCTTC.

As for this clone: This sample also contains other DNA sequences that code for the same CDR3. The chain's CDR3 is CASSGQGYQPQHF. The CDR3 DNA follows: TGTGCCAGCAGTGGACAGGGTTATCAGCCCCAGCATTTT. V usage is TRBV6-1 and J usage is TRBJ1-5; TRBD1 agrees at 7 bases. The CDR3 is 13 amino acids. Germline lookup yields CDR1 MNHNS and CDR2 SASEGT. J lost 5 bases, V lost 4 bases, and 2 bases had no gene match.

The V and J genes are TRBV6-6 and TRBJ2-1; D perhaps matches TRBD2 (6 bases). Between the trimmed V and J ends, which lost 2 bases and 6 bases, there was a span of 14 bases. This CDR3 contains 15 residues. Germline-derived CDR1 and CDR2 are MNHNY and SVGAGI (reference sequence). This CDR3 reads CASSYPEGGVNEQFF. DNA for the CDR3: TGTGCCAGCAGTTACCCGGAGGGCGGAGTCAATGAGCAGTTCTTC.

This rearrangement joins TRBV6-1 to TRBJ1-1, with D possibly being TRBD1 (5 bases). The CDR3 covers 14 residues. Germline V gene sequence: CDR1 MNHNS, CDR2 SASEGT. Trimming pared 6 bases from V and 2 bases from J, leaving 13 bases between. CDR3 DNA sequence: TGTGCCAGCAGCTTAACCGGACAAAACACTGAAGCTTTCTTT. Translated, it gives CASSLTGQNTEAFF.

The V call is TRBV27, the J call TRBJ2-3, with 7 bases identical to TRBD1. Trimming removed 0 bases from V and 3 bases from J; junction bases left unmatched: 3. This CDR3 has 15 residues. Germline CDR1 MNHEY, CDR2 SMNVEV (reference sequence). The CDR3 coding sequence is TGTGCCAGCAGTTTATCGTGGGACAGTACAGATACGCAGTATTTT. Translating gives CASSLSWDSTDTQYF.

The chain employs TRBV19 and TRBJ1-2; D may be TRBD1 (5 bases). Germline V lookup: CDR1 LNHDA, CDR2 SQIVND (reference sequence). The CDR3 runs 15 residues. Trimming pared 5 bases from V and 5 bases from J, leaving 18 bases between. The CDR3 spells CASSVQTGTSYGYTF. CDR3 bases: TGTGCCAGTAGTGTCCAAACCGGGACTTCATATGGCTACACCTTC.

The chain employs TRBV15 and TRBJ1-2, with 8 bases identical to TRBD1. Trimming at V came to 2 bases and at J to 3 bases, leaving 5 bases not matched to a gene. CDR3 length: 15 amino acids. CDR1 and CDR2 from the germline V gene are LNHNV and YYDKDF (reference sequence). The DNA of the CDR3 is TGTGCCACCAGCAGATATTCGACAGGGGACTATGGCTACACCTTC. Its translation: CATSRYSTGDYGYTF.

The chain recombines TRBV9 with TRBJ1-4; D is undetermined. V lost 0 bases, J lost 3 bases, and 9 bases lay in between. The CDR3 length is 15 residues. Germline V lookup: CDR1 SGDLS, CDR2 YYNGEE. The CDR3 protein is CASSVERGPNEKLFF. For the CDR3, the DNA is TGTGCCAGCAGCGTAGAGCGAGGGCCTAATGAAAAACTGTTTTTT.

This clone came up a few times. V usage is TRBV4-3 and J usage is TRBJ1-2; possibly TRBD1 for D (6 bases). This CDR3 comprises 12 residues. V dropped 4 bases and J dropped 7 bases, with 10 bases sitting between them. The germline V gene encodes CDR1 LGHNA and CDR2 YSLEER. The CDR3 bases are TGCGCCAGCAGCCGTGGACAGCTTGGCTACACCTTC. This translates into CASSRGQLGYTF.

The V and J genes are TRBV10-1 and TRBJ1-1, with D perhaps matching TRBD1 (6 bases). From germline, CDR1 is WNHNN and CDR2 SYGVQD (reference sequence). The V gene lost 10 bases and the J gene lost 7 bases, with 13 bases spanning the gap. This CDR3 is built from 11 residues. This CDR3 reads CAILGGGEAFF. The DNA of the CDR3 is TGCGCCATCCTAGGGGGGGGTGAAGCTTTCTTT.

V usage is TRBV6-5 and J usage is TRBJ2-1; 7 positions agree with TRBD1. There are 15 residues in the CDR3. The V and J ends lost 2 bases and 3 bases, in that order; junction bases with no gene match: 4. Looked up from germline, CDR1 is MNHEY and CDR2 is SVGAGI. The CDR3 loop reads CASSYNRDSYNEQFF. CDR3 nucleotide sequence: TGTGCCAGCAGTTACAACCGGGACAGCTACAATGAGCAGTTCTTC.

This chain joins TRBV7-6 and TRBJ2-3; TRBD2 is a possible D gene (5 bases). From germline, CDR1 is SGHVS and CDR2 FNYEAQ. The V and J ends lost 0 bases and 7 bases respectively, with 20 bases between them. The CDR3 runs 17 residues. The CDR3 nucleotides read TGTGCCAGCAGCTTAGCGACCTTTAGTCAGGTAGCGAATACGCAGTATTTT. Amino acid sequence: CASSLATFSQVANTQYF.

The rearrangement joins TRBV11-3 to TRBJ2-3; TRBD1 matches at 9 bases. The CDR3 sequence is 12 residues long. From germline, CDR1 is SGHNT and CDR2 YENEEA. With V trimmed by 6 bases and J by 9 bases, 4 bases remained unmatched. The CDR3 coding sequence is TGTGCCAGCAGGGGACAGGGTGCAACGCAGTATTTT. Translated: CASRGQGATQYF.

V and J are TRBV5-6 and TRBJ2-5; possible D gene TRBD1, 6 bases. The CDR3 spans 16 residues. V dropped 5 bases and J dropped 5 bases, with 22 bases sitting between them. The germline V gene encodes CDR1 SGHDT and CDR2 YYEEEE. CDR3 nucleotide sequence: TGTGCCAGCAGACGTTCGGGGAGCTACCAGGGGGAGACCCAGTACTTC. Translated: CASRRSGSYQGETQYF. Complete variable domain (other parts from reference TRBV5-6 and TRBJ2-5): DAGVTQSPTHLIKTRGQQVTLRCSPKSGHDTVSWYQQALGQGPQFIFQYYEEEERQRGNFPDRFSGHQFPNYSSELNVNALLLGDSALYLCASRRSGSYQGETQYFGPGTRLLVL.

The chain links TRBV6-5 to TRBJ2-2, with 9 nucleotides matching TRBD1. Germline lookup yields CDR1 MNHEY and CDR2 SVGAGI. The CDR3 runs to 15 residues. Germline trimming cut 7 bases from V and 4 bases from J; bases unmatched to any gene: 7. This CDR3 is CASKVDRGRTGELFF. DNA of the CDR3: TGTGCCAGCAAGGTGGACAGGGGCCGCACCGGGGAGCTGTTTTTT.

CDR3 nucleotides: TGTGCCAGCAGTTATGGGCAGGGGGCAAAATACAATGAGCAGTTCTTC. Protein: CASSYGQGAKYNEQFF. The chain carries TRBV6-5 and TRBJ2-1; 8 bases line up with TRBD1. V lost 3 bases and J lost 4; bases outside the gene matches: 8. The CDR3 has 16 amino acids. Germline loops: CDR1 MNHEY, CDR2 SVGAGI.

This chain uses TRBV7-9 with TRBJ2-1; D possibly corresponds to TRBD2 (7 bases). The germline CDR1 and CDR2 sequences are SEHNR and FQNEAQ (reference sequence). V lost 2 bases and J 1 base, leaving 15 bases between the germline ends. This CDR3 has 17 amino acids. CDR3 nucleotides: TGTGCCAGCAGCTTACCCCTGCGGGGGCCATCCTACAATGAGCAGTTCTTC. As protein: CASSLPLRGPSYNEQFF.

The chain is built from TRBV7-8 and TRBJ2-1; D not resolved. The CDR3 sequence is 14 residues long. Looked up from germline, CDR1 is SGHVS and CDR2 is FQNEAQ. Trimming left V 1 base short and J 8 bases short, with 12 bases between. CDR3 amino acids: CASSLVGPSDEQFF. In DNA form, the CDR3 reads TGTGCCAGCAGCTTAGTGGGCCCTTCCGATGAGCAGTTCTTC.

The rearrangement joins TRBV2 to TRBJ1-2; 7 bases agree with TRBD1. This CDR3 region has 15 residues. V was clipped by 8 bases and J by 5 bases; unmatched bases: 14. The germline V gene encodes CDR1 SNHLY and CDR2 FYNNEI. The CDR3 nucleotides read TGTGCCAGCGGATTTCCCGGGACAGCAGTTTATGGCTACACCTTC. It translates to CASGFPGTAVYGYTF. The full variable domain, completed using reference TRBV2 and TRBJ1-2, is EPEVTQTPSHQVTQMGQEVILRCVPISNHLYFYWYRQILGQKVEFLVSFYNNEISEKSEIFDDQFSVERPDGSNFTLKIRSTKLEDSAMYFCASGFPGTAVYGYTFGSGTRLTVV.

J is TRBJ2-7 and V is TRBV4-1; 8 nucleotides line up with TRBD2. V dropped 4 bases and J dropped 1; count of bases not matched to a gene: 9. Germline lookup yields CDR1 MGHRA and CDR2 YSYEKL. The CDR3 extends over 16 amino acids. CDR3 sequence (DNA): TGCGCCAGCAGCCCGGGAGGGGGAGGGCCTTCCTACGAGCAGTACTTC. Translated, it gives CASSPGGGGPSYEQYF.